Below, 9 T cell receptor beta chains from the same sample are listed, as sequenced in a study of metastatic and nonmetastatic thyroid tumors. Through MiXCR, TCRdb re-clonotyped the PCR reads. Seen here are some 42,000 clones, more than 25% observed once, and the top ten hold roughly 10%. Thyroid surgery had not been preceded by any treatment in any patient. The sequenced material came from blood. The source of these receptors is a male donor with papillary thyroid cancer or a benign thyroid nodule (not recorded which). Some clones in this sample may be carry-over from other donors' samples.

This clone came up a few times. An end of the junction does not agree with germline; a read error may underlie this. Different DNA sequences within this sample yield the same CDR3. The chain links TRBV6-7 to TRBJ2-3; possibly TRBD1 or TRBD2 for D (6 bases each). TRBV6-7 has ORF status, its function being uncertain. CDR3 length equals 12 residues. The CDR3 spells CAKHREADTQYF. CDR3 coding DNA: TGCGCCAAACACAGGGAGGCAGATACGCAGTATTTT.

The rearrangement joins TRBV20-1 to TRBJ2-2, with 13 bases fitting TRBD2. This CDR3 is built from 20 residues. Losses at the gene ends were 0 bases for V and 1 base for J; bases not matched to a gene: 11. CDR1 is DFQATT and CDR2 is SNEGSKA in the germline V gene (reference sequence). CDR3 amino acids: CSARDYATSGGVRNTGELFF. CDR3 nucleotides: TGCAGTGCTAGAGATTACGCAACTAGCGGGGGGGTCAGGAACACCGGGGAGCTGTTTTTT.

This clone was counted only a few times. The gene calls are TRBV6-2 or TRBV6-3 and TRBJ1-2; D ambiguous. Per the germline V gene, CDR1 is MNHEY and CDR2 is SVGEGT. The ends were cut back, 0 bases at V and 3 bases at J, with 11 bases in the middle. The CDR3 is 15 amino acids. The CDR3 loop reads CASSYSTDGYYGYTF. The CDR3 bases are TGTGCCAGCAGTTACTCTACGGACGGGTACTATGGCTACACCTTC.

This clone was seen ten or more times. V and J are TRBV20-1 and TRBJ1-1; 8 bases agree with TRBD1. CDR3 length: 18 amino acids. With 3 bases clipped from V and 0 bases from J, the junction kept 15 bases outside the gene matches. Germline V gene sequence: CDR1 DFQATT, CDR2 SNEGSKA (reference sequence). CDR3 DNA: TGCAGTGCTAGGGGAAACCAGGGGGCGTACCTCATGAACACTGAAGCTTTCTTT. Translated: CSARGNQGAYLMNTEAFF.

This clone was counted many times. This sequence joins TRBV13 and TRBJ2-3; a weak D match, TRBD1 (6 bases). Germline loops: CDR1 PRHDT, CDR2 FYEKMQ (reference sequence). The V end was cut by 5 bases, the J end by 4 bases, with 10 bases between. The CDR3 consists of 13 residues. CDR3 sequence reads: CASSTRTADTQYF. Written as DNA, the CDR3 is TGTGCCAGCAGCACCCGGACAGCAGATACGCAGTATTTT.

The DNA of the CDR3 is TGTGCCACCAGCAGAGTCCACAGGGACGATGAGACCCAGTACTTC. Its translation: CATSRVHRDDETQYF. The rearrangement joins TRBV15 to TRBJ2-5, with D possibly matching TRBD1 (6 bases). Germline loops: CDR1 LNHNV, CDR2 YYDKDF (reference sequence). The CDR3 spans 15 residues. V lost 1 base and J 5 bases, leaving 14 bases between the germline ends. Full variable domain (rest looked up from reference TRBV15 and TRBJ2-5): DAMVIQNPRYQVTQFGKPVTLSCSQTLNHNVMYWYQQKSSQAPKLLFHYYDKDFNNEADTPDNFQSRRPNTSFCFLDIRSPGLGDTAMYLCATSRVHRDDETQYFGPGTRLLVL.

V is TRBV6-1 and J is TRBJ2-7, with a tentative D call TRBD1 (6 bases). CDR1 and CDR2 (germline): MNHNS, SASEGT. The V and J ends lost 1 base and 2 bases respectively, with 15 bases between them. The CDR3 is 16 amino acids. For the CDR3, the DNA is TGTGCCAGCAGTGAAGAGGTTACAGGGCGGACCTACGAGCAGTACTTC. This codes for CASSEEVTGRTYEQYF.

As DNA, the CDR3 is TGCAGTGCTAGAGATCTCGGGACAGGGTTCCCTGAAGCTTTCTTT. Its translation is CSARDLGTGFPEAFF. The chain combines TRBV20-1 with TRBJ1-1; TRBD1 agrees at 9 bases. From germline, CDR1 is DFQATT and CDR2 SNEGSKA (reference sequence). This CDR3 contains 15 residues. With V trimmed by 0 bases and J by 6 bases, 8 bases remained unmatched.

This clone is deemed medium-sized (0.01 to 0.1%). V is TRBV6-5 and J is TRBJ2-1; 8 bases agree with TRBD2. In germline, CDR1 is MNHEY, CDR2 SVGAGI. With 2 bases clipped from V and 4 bases from J, the junction kept 13 bases outside the gene matches. This CDR3 region has 18 residues. The CDR3 sequence: CASSYGGPSGLKYNEQFF. CDR3 coding DNA: TGTGCCAGCAGTTACGGGGGACCTAGCGGGCTTAAATACAATGAGCAGTTCTTC.